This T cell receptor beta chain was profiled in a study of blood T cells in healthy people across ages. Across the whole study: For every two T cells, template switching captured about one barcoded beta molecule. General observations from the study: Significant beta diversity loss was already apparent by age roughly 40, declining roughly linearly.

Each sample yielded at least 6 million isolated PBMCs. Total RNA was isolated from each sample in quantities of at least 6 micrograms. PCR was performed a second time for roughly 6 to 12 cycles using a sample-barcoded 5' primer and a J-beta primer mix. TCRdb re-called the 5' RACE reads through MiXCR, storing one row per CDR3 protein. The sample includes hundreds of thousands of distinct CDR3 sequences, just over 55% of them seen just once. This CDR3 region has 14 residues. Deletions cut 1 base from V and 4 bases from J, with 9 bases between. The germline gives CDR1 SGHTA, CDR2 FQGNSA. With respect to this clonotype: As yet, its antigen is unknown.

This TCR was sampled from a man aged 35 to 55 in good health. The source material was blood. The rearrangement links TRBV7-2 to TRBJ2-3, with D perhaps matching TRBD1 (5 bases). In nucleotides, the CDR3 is TGTGCCAGCAGCTTAGACCAGGGTTCAGATACGCAGTATTTT. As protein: CASSLDQGSDTQYF.